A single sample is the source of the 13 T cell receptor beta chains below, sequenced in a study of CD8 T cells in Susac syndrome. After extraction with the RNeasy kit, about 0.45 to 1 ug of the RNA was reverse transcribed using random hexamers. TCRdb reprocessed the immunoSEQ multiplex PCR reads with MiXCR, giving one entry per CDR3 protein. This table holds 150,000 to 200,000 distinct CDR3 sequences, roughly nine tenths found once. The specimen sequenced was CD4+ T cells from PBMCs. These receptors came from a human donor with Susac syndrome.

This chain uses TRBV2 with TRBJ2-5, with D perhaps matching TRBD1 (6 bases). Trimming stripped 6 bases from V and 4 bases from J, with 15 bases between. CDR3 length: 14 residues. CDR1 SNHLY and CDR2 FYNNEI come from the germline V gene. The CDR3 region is CASSADSQGETQYF. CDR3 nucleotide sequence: TGTGCCAGCAGCGCGGACAGTCAGGGAGAGACCCAGTACTTC.

The CDR3 region is CASTVTRGQPQHF. The CDR3 coding sequence is TGTGCCAGTACGGTCACGAGGGGTCAGCCCCAGCATTTT. V and J are TRBV19 and TRBJ1-5; TRBD1 is a possible D gene (5 bases). CDR1 and CDR2 (germline): LNHDA, SQIVND (reference sequence). This CDR3 comprises 13 residues. Trimming shortened V by 7 bases and J by 6 bases, and 13 bases separated the two germline ends.

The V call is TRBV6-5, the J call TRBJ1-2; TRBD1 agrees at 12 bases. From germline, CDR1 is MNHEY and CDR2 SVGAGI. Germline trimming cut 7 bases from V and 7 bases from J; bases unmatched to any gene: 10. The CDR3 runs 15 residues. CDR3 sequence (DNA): TGTGCCAGCATCGGGGGGGGGACAGGGGGCTCTGGCTACACCTTC. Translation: CASIGGGTGGSGYTF.

Here the CDR3 reads CASSVRTGSYNEQFF. CDR3 coding DNA: TGTGCCAGCAGCGTCAGAACAGGGTCATACAATGAGCAGTTCTTC. V is TRBV9 and J is TRBJ2-1; perhaps TRBD1 as D (6 bases). V was trimmed by 2 bases and J by 4 bases, leaving 13 bases between them. The CDR3 has 15 amino acids. Germline assignment: CDR1 SGDLS and CDR2 YYNGEE.

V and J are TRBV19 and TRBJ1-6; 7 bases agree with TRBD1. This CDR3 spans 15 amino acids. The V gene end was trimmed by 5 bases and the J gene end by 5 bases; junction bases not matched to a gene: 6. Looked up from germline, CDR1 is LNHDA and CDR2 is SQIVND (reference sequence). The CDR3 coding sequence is TGTGCCAGTAGTCCGCAGGGGGTCGATAATTCACCCCTCCACTTT. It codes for CASSPQGVDNSPLHF.

The CDR3 is CAISQGERTEAFF. CDR3 nucleotides: TGTGCCATCAGTCAGGGGGAGAGGACTGAAGCTTTCTTT. This chain links TRBV10-3 with TRBJ1-1; 7 nucleotides agree with TRBD1. CDR1 and CDR2 (germline): ENHRY, SYGVKD. V trimming: 5 bases; J trimming: 5 bases; junction bases outside the gene matches: 5. The CDR3 is 13 residues long.

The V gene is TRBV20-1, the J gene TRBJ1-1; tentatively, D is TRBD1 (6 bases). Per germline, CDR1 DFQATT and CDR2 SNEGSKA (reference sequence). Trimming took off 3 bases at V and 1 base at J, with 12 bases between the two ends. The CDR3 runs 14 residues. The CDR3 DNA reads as TGCAGTGCTAGGGGGGACACCAGGAACACTGAAGCTTTCTTT. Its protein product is CSARGDTRNTEAFF.

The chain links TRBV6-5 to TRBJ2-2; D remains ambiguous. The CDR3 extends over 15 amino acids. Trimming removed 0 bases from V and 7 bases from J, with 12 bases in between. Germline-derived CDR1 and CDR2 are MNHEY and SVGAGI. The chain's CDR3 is CASSYSLRDIGELFF. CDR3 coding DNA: TGTGCCAGCAGTTACTCTTTGCGCGACATCGGGGAGCTGTTTTTT.

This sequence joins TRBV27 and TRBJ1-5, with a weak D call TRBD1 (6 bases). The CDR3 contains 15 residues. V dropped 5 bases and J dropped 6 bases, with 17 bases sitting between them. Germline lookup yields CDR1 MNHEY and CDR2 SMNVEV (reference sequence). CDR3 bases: TGTGCCAGCAGTCCAACGACAGGCGCTATTCAGCCCCAGCATTTT. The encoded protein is CASSPTTGAIQPQHF.

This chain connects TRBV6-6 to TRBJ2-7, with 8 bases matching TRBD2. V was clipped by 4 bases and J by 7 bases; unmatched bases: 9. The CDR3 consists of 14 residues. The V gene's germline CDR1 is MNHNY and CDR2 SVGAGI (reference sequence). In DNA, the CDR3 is TGTGCCAGCAGTTGGGGTAGCGGGGTTTATGAGCAGTACTTC. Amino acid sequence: CASSWGSGVYEQYF.

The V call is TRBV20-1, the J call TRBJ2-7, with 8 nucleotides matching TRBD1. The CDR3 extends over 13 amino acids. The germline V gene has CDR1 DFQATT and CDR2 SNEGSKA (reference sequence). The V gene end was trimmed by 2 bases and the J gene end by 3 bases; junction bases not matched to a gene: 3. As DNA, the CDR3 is TGCAGTGCTAGACGGACAGGGATCTACGAGCAGTACTTC. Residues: CSARRTGIYEQYF.

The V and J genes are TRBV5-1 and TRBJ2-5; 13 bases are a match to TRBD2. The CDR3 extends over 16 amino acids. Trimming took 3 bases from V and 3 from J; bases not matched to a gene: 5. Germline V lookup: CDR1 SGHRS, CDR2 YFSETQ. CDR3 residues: CASSWGLAGKKETQYF. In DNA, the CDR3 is TGCGCCAGCAGCTGGGGACTAGCGGGGAAAAAAGAGACCCAGTACTTC.

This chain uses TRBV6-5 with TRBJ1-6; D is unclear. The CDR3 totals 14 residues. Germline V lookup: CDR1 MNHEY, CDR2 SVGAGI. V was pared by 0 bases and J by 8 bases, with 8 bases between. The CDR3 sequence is CASSYSKNDSPLHF. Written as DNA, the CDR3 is TGTGCCAGCAGTTACTCGAAAAACGATTCACCCCTCCACTTT.